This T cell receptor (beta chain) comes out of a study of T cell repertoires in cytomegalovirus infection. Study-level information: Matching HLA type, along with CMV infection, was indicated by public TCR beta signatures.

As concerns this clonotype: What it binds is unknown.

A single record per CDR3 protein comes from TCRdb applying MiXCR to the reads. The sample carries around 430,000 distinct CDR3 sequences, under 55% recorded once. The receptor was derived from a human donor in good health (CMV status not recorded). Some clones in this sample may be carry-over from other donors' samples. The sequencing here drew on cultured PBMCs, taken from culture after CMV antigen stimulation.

The CDR3 DNA follows: TGCGCCAGCAGCTTGATCAGAGTGAACACCGGGGAGCTGTTTTTT. It yields the protein CASSLIRVNTGELFF. The chain links TRBV5-1 to TRBJ2-2; D is unclear. This CDR3 has 15 residues. The V and J ends lost 1 base and 1 base respectively, with 8 bases between them. Germline V gives CDR1 SGHRS, CDR2 YFSETQ.